The present TCR beta chain was sequenced within a study of shared clonotypes between healthy human individuals. Study information: Three plates were used per donor for CD4 naive, three for CD4 memory, two for CD8 naive and one for CD8 memory.

The method was immunoSEQ multiplex PCR; TCRdb's version includes in-frame clones alone and lacks a portion of them. The sample has roughly 2,000,000 clones, roughly 95% seen once; the top ten hold roughly 1.7%. This CDR3 has 16 amino acids. V shed 6 bases and J shed 1 base, with 19 bases lying between them. Germline CDR1 reads SGHRS; CDR2 reads YFSETQ. Terminally differentiated effector memory CD45RA+ cells were excluded by CCR7 positive selection of CD45RO-negative cells. Donors comprised only Caucasian adults living in Nashville, Tennessee. This clone occurred once. The sample was naive CD8+ T cells from PBMCs. This rearrangement joins TRBV5-1 to TRBJ2-5, with TRBD2 as a possible D gene (6 bases). The receptor comes from a young man in good health. Some clones in this sample may be carry-over from other donors' samples. CDR3 in amino acids: CASTRPGEQRQETQYF. Written as DNA, the CDR3 is TGCGCCAGCACCCGTCCGGGGGAACAGCGCCAAGAGACCCAGTACTTC.